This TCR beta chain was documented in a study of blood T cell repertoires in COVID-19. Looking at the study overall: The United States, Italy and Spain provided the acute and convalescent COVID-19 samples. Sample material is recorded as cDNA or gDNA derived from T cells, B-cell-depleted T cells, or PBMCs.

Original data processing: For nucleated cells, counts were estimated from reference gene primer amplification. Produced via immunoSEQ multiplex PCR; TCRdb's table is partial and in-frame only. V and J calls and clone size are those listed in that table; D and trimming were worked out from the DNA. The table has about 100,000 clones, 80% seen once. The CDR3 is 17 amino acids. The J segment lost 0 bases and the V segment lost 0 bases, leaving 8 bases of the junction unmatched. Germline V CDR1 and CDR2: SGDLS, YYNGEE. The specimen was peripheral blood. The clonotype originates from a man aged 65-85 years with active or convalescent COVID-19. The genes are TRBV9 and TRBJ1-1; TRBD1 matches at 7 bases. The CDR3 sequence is CASSVEEGAWMNTEAFF. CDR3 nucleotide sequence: TGTGCCAGCAGCGTAGAGGAGGGGGCTTGGATGAACACTGAAGCTTTCTTT. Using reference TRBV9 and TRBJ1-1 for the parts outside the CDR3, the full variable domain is DSGVTQTPKHLITATGQRVTLRCSPRSGDLSVYWYQQSLDQGLQFLIQYYNGEERAKGNILERFSAQQFPDLHSELNLSSLELGDSALYFCASSVEEGAWMNTEAFFGQGTRLTVV.